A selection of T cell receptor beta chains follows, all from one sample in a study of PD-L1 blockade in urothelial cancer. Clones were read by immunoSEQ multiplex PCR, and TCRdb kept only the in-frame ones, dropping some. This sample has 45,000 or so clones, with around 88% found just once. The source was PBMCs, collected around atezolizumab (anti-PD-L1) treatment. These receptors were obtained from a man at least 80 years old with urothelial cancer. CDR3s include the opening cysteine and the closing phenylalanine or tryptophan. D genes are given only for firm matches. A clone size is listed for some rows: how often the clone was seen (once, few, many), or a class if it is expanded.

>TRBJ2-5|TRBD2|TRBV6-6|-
TGTGCCAGCAAGGTAGCGGGAGAAGAGACCCAGTACTTC
CASKVAGEETQYF
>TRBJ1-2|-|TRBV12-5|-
TGTGCTAGTGGTTTGGGACGTCGCACCGGGACTGGGTCTGTCTATGGCTACACCTTC
CASGLGRRTGTGSVYGYTF
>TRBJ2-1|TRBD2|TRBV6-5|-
TGTGCCAGCAGTTACCCTAGCGGGAGTCGGAATGAGCAGTTCTTC
CASSYPSGSRNEQFF
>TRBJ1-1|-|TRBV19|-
TGTGCCAGTAGTATAGAAGGGGGTTACGCTTTCTTT
CASSIEGGYAFF
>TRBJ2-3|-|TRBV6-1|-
TGTGCCAGCAGTGAAAGGCAGGGGCTCCCTACAGATACGCAGTATTTT
CASSERQGLPTDTQYF
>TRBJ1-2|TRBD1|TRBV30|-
TGTGCCTGGAGGGCCCCCGGGACAGGGGCTCTATATGGCTACACCTTC
CAWRAPGTGALYGYTF
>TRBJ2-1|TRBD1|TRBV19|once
TGTGCCAGCAGTAAAGTGCCAAGGACAGGGACTGTCTACAATGAGCAGTTCTTC
CASSKVPRTGTVYNEQFF
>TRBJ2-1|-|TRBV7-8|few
TGTGCCAGCAGCTCGGACTACCTGGGGCAGTTCTTC
CASSSDYLGQFF
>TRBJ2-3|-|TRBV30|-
TGTGCCTGGAGTAGGCAGGGGGGAGATACGCAGTATTTT
CAWSRQGGDTQYF
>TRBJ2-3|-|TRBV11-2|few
TGTGCCAGCAGCTCTAACGGAGTTGGGGATACGCAGTATTTT
CASSSNGVGDTQYF
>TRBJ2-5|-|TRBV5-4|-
TGTGCCAGCAGCCAGGGGAGTTCTCCGGAGACCCAGTACTTC
CASSQGSSPETQYF
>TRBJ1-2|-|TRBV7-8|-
TGTGCCAGCAGCTTAACCGAGGGGGTCTCTTTGGGAGGCTACACCTTC
CASSLTEGVSLGGYTF
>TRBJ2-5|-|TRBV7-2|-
TGTGCCAGCAGCTTAGGAGGGTTTTTGGAGACCCAGTACTTC
CASSLGGFLETQYF
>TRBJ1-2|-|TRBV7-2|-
TGTGCCAGCAGCCCGCGGTCCGCGAACTATGGCTACACCTTC
CASSPRSANYGYTF
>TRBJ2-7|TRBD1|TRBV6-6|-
TGTGCCAGCAGTCCGGAACGGACAGGCAGGTACGAGCAGTACTTC
CASSPERTGRYEQYF
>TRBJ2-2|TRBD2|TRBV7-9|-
TGTGCCAGCAGCCAGGGGACTAGCGGGACCGGGGAGCTGTTTTTT
CASSQGTSGTGELFF
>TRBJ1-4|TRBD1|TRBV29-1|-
TGCAGCGTTGAAGCCAGGGGGCCTAAAAATGAAAAACTGTTTTTT
CSVEARGPKNEKLFF
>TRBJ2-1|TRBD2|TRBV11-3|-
TGTGCCAGCAGCTTCGGGACTAGCGGGAGTAATGAGCAGTTCTTC
CASSFGTSGSNEQFF
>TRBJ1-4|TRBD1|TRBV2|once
TGTGCCAGCACCCCGGACAGGGTGAGGGAAAAACTGTTTTTT
CASTPDRVREKLFF
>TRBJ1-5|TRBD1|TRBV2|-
TGTGCCAGCAGCGGGACAGGTTATCAGCCCCAGCATTTT
CASSGTGYQPQHF
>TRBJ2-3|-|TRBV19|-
TGTGCCAGTAGCACCTCATACTCAAGCACAGATACGCAGTATTTT
CASSTSYSSTDTQYF
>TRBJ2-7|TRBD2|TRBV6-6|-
TGTGCCAGCAGCAGCGGGGGACCCTACGAGCAGTACTTC
CASSSGGPYEQYF